One sample yielded the 30 T cell receptor beta chains listed below, sequenced in a study of CD8 T cells in ankylosing spondylitis. TCRdb analysed the 5' RACE reads with MiXCR anew, one entry per CDR3 protein. The data contain hundreds of thousands of distinct CDR3 sequences, roughly 8.2% of them singletons. The specimen was blood, either unsorted or a sorted T cell fraction (not recorded which). Receptor source: a female donor with ankylosing spondylitis or in good health (not recorded which).

This clonotype came up many times. This chain joins TRBV27 and TRBJ1-1, with D perhaps matching TRBD1 (6 bases). The CDR3 has 16 residues. V lost 8 bases and J 4 bases, leaving 23 bases between the germline ends. Germline V gene sequence: CDR1 MNHEY, CDR2 SMNVEV (reference sequence). CDR3 sequence: CASSTERGVFGTEAFF. CDR3 in DNA: TGTGCCAGCTCGACGGAGAGGGGGGTTTTTGGCACTGAAGCTTTCTTT.

This clonotype was detected ten times or more. The chain employs TRBV19 and TRBJ2-2; D is unclear. The CDR3 has 12 residues. Between the trimmed V and J ends, which lost 1 base and 5 bases, there was a span of 2 bases. The germline CDR1 and CDR2 sequences are LNHDA and SQIVND (reference sequence). The CDR3 is CASSIGTGELFF. DNA for the CDR3: TGTGCCAGTAGTATAGGAACCGGGGAGCTGTTTTTT. Full variable domain (outside the CDR3, taken from reference TRBV19 and TRBJ2-2): DGGITQSPKYLFRKEGQNVTLSCEQNLNHDAMYWYRQDPGQGLRLIYYSQIVNDFQKGDIAEGYSVSREKKESFPLTVTSAQKNPTAFYLCASSIGTGELFFGEGSRLTVL.

This clonotype was picked up many times. The rearrangement joins TRBV3-1 to TRBJ2-5, with D perhaps TRBD1 or TRBD2 (5 bases each). The CDR3 totals 15 residues. Germline assignment: CDR1 LGHDT and CDR2 YNNKEL (reference sequence). Trimming left V 4 bases short and J 4 bases short, with 16 bases between. CDR3 in DNA: TGTGCCAGCAGCCCATTCCGCGGTGGGGGAGAGACCCAGTACTTC. Its protein is CASSPFRGGGETQYF.

This clonotype was observed at least ten times. This chain joins TRBV9 and TRBJ2-5; no definite D call. The germline V gene has CDR1 SGDLS and CDR2 YYNGEE. The germline V and J ends were trimmed by 4 bases and 5 bases, with 15 bases remaining between them. The CDR3 totals 14 residues. The chain's CDR3 is CASSLDPRRETQYF. The DNA of the CDR3 is TGTGCCAGCAGCCTTGACCCCCGTCGGGAGACCCAGTACTTC. The complete variable domain, with remaining parts taken from reference TRBV9 and TRBJ2-5, reads DSGVTQTPKHLITATGQRVTLRCSPRSGDLSVYWYQQSLDQGLQFLIQYYNGEERAKGNILERFSAQQFPDLHSELNLSSLELGDSALYFCASSLDPRRETQYFGPGTRLLVL.

This clonotype was detected many times. The rearrangement links TRBV15 to TRBJ1-2; D unresolved. This CDR3 is built from 11 residues. V lost 6 bases, J lost 4 bases, and 6 bases lay in between. Germline V gene data show CDR1 as LNHNV and CDR2 as YYDKDF (reference sequence). CDR3 amino acids: CATRQSYGYTF. For the CDR3, the DNA is TGTGCCACCAGGCAAAGCTATGGCTACACCTTC.

This clonotype was counted at least ten times. The rearrangement links TRBV12-3 or TRBV12-4 to TRBJ2-3; D is unclear. This CDR3 has 12 residues. The V end lost 6 bases, the J end lost 6 bases, and 10 bases lay between the germline ends. In nucleotides, the CDR3 is TGTGCCAGCAGACGGGTGGCGGATACGCAGTATTTT. Protein: CASRRVADTQYF.

This clonotype occurred many times. V gene TRBV4-3 combines with J gene TRBJ1-6, with D uncertain. Germline lookup yields CDR1 LGHNA and CDR2 YSLEER. The CDR3 totals 20 residues. The V end was cut by 8 bases, the J end by 0 bases, with 26 bases between. This chain's CDR3 is CASGNYHGIVGSSYNSPLHF. The DNA for the CDR3 is TGCGCCAGCGGAAATTACCATGGCATCGTGGGGAGCTCCTATAATTCACCCCTCCACTTT.

The chain employs TRBV10-3 and TRBJ2-7; TRBD1 agrees at 9 bases. V lost 0 bases, J lost 6 bases, and 9 bases stayed unmatched. Looked up from germline, CDR1 is ENHRY and CDR2 is SYGVKD. The CDR3 runs 16 residues. The CDR3 region is CAISESRWTGVTEQYF. The CDR3 DNA is TGTGCCATCAGTGAGTCGCGGTGGACAGGGGTAACCGAGCAGTACTTC.

The table lists this clonotype with many counts. V is TRBV7-9 and J is TRBJ1-2, with TRBD1 matching over 7 bases. The junction had 8 bases not matched to a gene; V was cut back by 2 bases and J by 2 bases. Germline loops: CDR1 SEHNR, CDR2 FQNEAQ (reference sequence). This CDR3 has 16 amino acids. Here the CDR3 DNA reads TGTGCCAGCAGCTTATCGCTGACAGGGTCAAACTATGGCTACACCTTC. This sequence encodes CASSLSLTGSNYGYTF.

This clonotype was counted at least ten times. The junction departs from germline at one end; a sequencing error may be responsible. CDR3 in amino acids: CASSPRGTGPFYEQYF. The CDR3 DNA sequence: TGCGCCAGCAGCCCCAGGGGGACAGGACCCTTCTACGAGCAGTACTTC. The chain has TRBV3-1 and TRBJ2-7, with 8 bases aligning to TRBD1. The CDR3 is made up of 16 amino acids. Per germline, CDR1 LGHDT and CDR2 YNNKEL (reference sequence).

This clonotype has at least ten counts. V usage is TRBV27 and J usage is TRBJ1-1; maybe TRBD1 (6 bases). V was pared by 8 bases and J by 1 base, with 17 bases between. Germline CDR1 and CDR2: MNHEY and SMNVEV (reference sequence). This CDR3 is 15 amino acids long. CDR3 protein: CASYPLGHRNTEAFF. CDR3 bases: TGTGCCAGCTACCCCCTGGGACACCGGAACACTGAAGCTTTCTTT.

The sample holds many counts of this clonotype. The chain carries TRBV6-2 or TRBV6-3 and TRBJ2-7, with D possibly TRBD1 on 6 matching bases. V lost 7 bases and J 4 bases, leaving 8 bases between the germline ends. Germline CDR1 is MNHEY and CDR2 is SVGEGT. This CDR3 spans 11 amino acids. This chain's CDR3 is CASTGQYEQYF. CDR3 sequence (DNA): TGTGCCAGCACCGGACAGTACGAGCAGTACTTC.

This clonotype was recorded a few times. The rearrangement links TRBV7-9 to TRBJ2-2; 7 nucleotides line up with TRBD1. The V gene's germline CDR1 is SEHNR and CDR2 FQNEAQ (reference sequence). The trim removed 5 bases at V and 8 bases at J, leaving 8 bases unmatched. The CDR3 runs to 14 residues. The CDR3 loop is CASSLNQGQGELFF. CDR3 bases: TGTGCCAGCAGCCTAAATCAGGGACAGGGGGAGCTGTTTTTT.

This clonotype was found many times. This chain joins TRBV7-2 and TRBJ2-7, with 11 bases fitting TRBD2. Trimming removed 5 bases from V and 2 bases from J; junction bases left unmatched: 5. Germline-derived CDR1 and CDR2 are SGHTA and FQGNSA. The CDR3 loop spans 15 amino acids. CDR3 coding DNA: TGTGCCAGCAGCGCTGGGACTAGCGGAGCCTACGAGCAGTACTTC. Its translation is CASSAGTSGAYEQYF.

This clonotype has at least ten counts. This chain connects TRBV9 to TRBJ1-1, with D tentatively TRBD1 (5 bases). Looked up from germline, CDR1 is SGDLS and CDR2 is YYNGEE. Trimming left V 3 bases short and J 4 bases short, with 13 bases between. This CDR3 has 14 amino acids. CDR3 nucleotide sequence: TGTGCCAGCAGCGCAGGGAATACCGGCACTGAAGCTTTCTTT. Residues: CASSAGNTGTEAFF.

Concerning this clonotype itself: One base away lies a much larger clone, so this may be a sequencing read error. The chain has TRBV7-2 and TRBJ2-1; 8 bases align to TRBD2. V trimming: 1 base; J trimming: 12 bases; junction bases outside the gene matches: 5. The germline V gene has CDR1 SGHTA and CDR2 FQGNSA. This CDR3 comprises 13 residues. CDR3 sequence reads: CASSLVAGGGQFF. The CDR3 DNA reads as TGTGCCAGCAGCTTAGTGGCGGGAGGCGGGCAGTTCTTC.

This clonotype is a singleton in its sample. A read error may produce the germline difference seen at one junction end. The rearrangement links TRBV6-5 to TRBJ2-7; D call uncertain. From germline, CDR1 is MNHEY and CDR2 SVGAGI. The CDR3 has 13 residues. Here the CDR3 DNA reads TGTGCCAGCAGTTATGGCGAGTCCTCCGAGCAGTACTTC. This translates into CASSYGESSEQYF.

At least ten counts were recorded for this clonotype. The chain carries TRBV20-1 and TRBJ1-2; TRBD1 might be the D (6 bases). Germline-derived CDR1 and CDR2 are DFQATT and SNEGSKA (reference sequence). This CDR3 region has 13 residues. V was cut by 6 bases and J by 4 bases, with 15 bases left in between. The CDR3 loop reads CSAVIGQFYGYTF. The CDR3 region has the DNA TGCAGTGCGGTGATAGGACAGTTCTATGGCTACACCTTC.

This clonotype was observed many times. The chain carries TRBV6-2 or TRBV6-3 and TRBJ2-2; TRBD2 matches 13 bases. Trimming cost V 6 bases and J 6 bases; bases outside gene matches: 1. CDR1 is MNHEY and CDR2 is SVGEGT in the germline V gene. There are 14 residues in the CDR3. The DNA of the CDR3 is TGTGCCAGCAGGGGACTAGCGGGATCCGGGGAGCTGTTTTTT. Its translation: CASRGLAGSGELFF.

This clonotype occurred many times. This chain uses TRBV12-3 or TRBV12-4 with TRBJ2-2; D remains ambiguous. The V end lost 6 bases, the J end lost 6 bases, and 11 bases lay between the germline ends. The CDR3 is 13 amino acids. DNA for the CDR3: TGTGCCAGCAGCCCTCGGTGGTCCGGGGAGCTGTTTTTT. It encodes CASSPRWSGELFF.

This clonotype was counted ten times or more. This chain connects TRBV25-1 to TRBJ2-3; no clear D gene. The CDR3 is 15 amino acids. Looked up from germline, CDR1 is MGHDK and CDR2 is SYGVNS. The V gene lost 3 bases and the J gene lost 0 bases, with 10 bases spanning the gap. The CDR3 reads CASSEGLTSTDTQYF. The CDR3 bases are TGTGCCAGCAGTGAGGGTCTTACTAGCACAGATACGCAGTATTTT.

This clonotype was recorded a few times. The genes are TRBV14 and TRBJ2-5; no definite D call. Per germline, CDR1 SGHDN and CDR2 FVKESK. This CDR3 has 13 amino acids. The V and J ends lost 4 bases and 7 bases respectively, with 13 bases between them. The CDR3 protein is CASSLRLGWTQYF. In DNA, the CDR3 is TGTGCCAGCAGCCTCAGACTGGGGTGGACCCAGTACTTC.

This clonotype was observed many times. The chain has TRBV19 and TRBJ1-5; no firm D call. CDR3 size: 15 residues. Trimming pared 3 bases from V and 5 bases from J, leaving 14 bases between. Germline V CDR1 and CDR2: LNHDA, SQIVND (reference sequence). The CDR3 sequence: CASSMFSAPDQPQHF. CDR3 nucleotides: TGTGCCAGTAGTATGTTCAGCGCTCCCGATCAGCCCCAGCATTTT.

This clonotype was seen many times. V usage is TRBV9 and J usage is TRBJ2-4; the D is unclear. CDR1 and CDR2 (germline): SGDLS, YYNGEE. The length of the CDR3 is 12 residues. The V gene lost 5 bases and the J gene lost 1 base, with 4 bases spanning the gap. The CDR3 loop is CASSSAKNIQYF. In DNA, the CDR3 is TGTGCCAGCAGTAGTGCCAAAAACATTCAGTACTTC.

This clonotype was detected many times. The J gene is TRBJ1-1, the V gene TRBV28; TRBD1 agrees at 10 bases. CDR3 size: 15 residues. V was clipped by 5 bases and J by 7 bases; unmatched bases: 10. Per germline, CDR1 MDHEN and CDR2 SYDVKM. CDR3 residues: CASSDPGTGANEAFF. The DNA of the CDR3 is TGTGCCAGCAGTGACCCCGGGACAGGGGCCAATGAAGCTTTCTTT.

Ten or more counts support this clonotype. This chain connects TRBV5-1 to TRBJ2-5; 8 nucleotides match TRBD2. In germline, CDR1 is SGHRS, CDR2 YFSETQ. Trimming took 2 bases from V and 5 from J; bases not matched to a gene: 2. This CDR3 has 13 amino acids. The CDR3: CASSLLAEETQYF. The CDR3 DNA follows: TGCGCCAGCAGCTTACTAGCGGAGGAGACCCAGTACTTC. The full variable domain, rest sourced from reference TRBV5-1 and TRBJ2-5, is KAGVTQTPRYLIKTRGQQVTLSCSPISGHRSVSWYQQTPGQGLQFLFEYFSETQRNKGNFPGRFSGRQFSNSRSEMNVSTLELGDSALYLCASSLLAEETQYFGPGTRLLVL.

Ten or more counts support this clonotype. The V and J genes are TRBV15 and TRBJ2-7; D perhaps matches TRBD2 (7 bases). This CDR3 is 15 amino acids long. Germline CDR1 reads LNHNV; CDR2 reads YYDKDF (reference sequence). The V and J ends lost 0 bases and 4 bases respectively, with 13 bases between them. The CDR3 protein is CATSRDLRGGYEQYF. The CDR3 nucleotides read TGTGCCACCAGCAGAGATCTCAGGGGAGGGTACGAGCAGTACTTC.

This clonotype was detected many times. This chain links TRBV7-9 with TRBJ2-3, with TRBD2 matching over 9 bases. The J segment lost 4 bases and the V segment lost 5 bases, leaving 13 bases of the junction unmatched. Germline V gene data show CDR1 as SEHNR and CDR2 as FQNEAQ (reference sequence). The CDR3 length is 17 residues. The CDR3 DNA follows: TGTGCCAGCAGCACGGACTGGCGGGAGGGGAAGGCAGATACGCAGTATTTT. It translates to CASSTDWREGKADTQYF.

The chain is built from TRBV11-2 and TRBJ2-5, with D perhaps matching TRBD2 (6 bases). The V gene lost 5 bases and the J gene lost 3 bases, with 16 bases spanning the gap. CDR1 is SGHAT, CDR2 FQNNGV, per germline. The CDR3 sequence is 15 residues long. DNA for the CDR3: TGTGCCAGCAGCCCCGGGATAGCGGAGAAAGAGACCCAGTACTTC. It specifies CASSPGIAEKETQYF.

V gene TRBV7-2 combines with J gene TRBJ2-2, with a possible D match to TRBD1 (6 bases). Trimming took 4 bases from V and 4 from J, leaving 19 bases between them. From germline, CDR1 is SGHTA and CDR2 FQGNSA. CDR3 size: 17 residues. The CDR3 loop reads CASSSRMTGRITGELFF. The CDR3 DNA follows: TGTGCCAGCAGCTCCCGAATGACAGGTCGAATCACCGGGGAGCTGTTTTTT.